This TCR beta chain was sequenced for a study of T cells in Graves' hyperthyroidism and ophthalmopathy. Deletions cut 3 bases from V and 5 bases from J, with 4 bases between. CDR3 length equals 11 residues. Germline CDR1 is ENHRY and CDR2 is SYGVKD. The table lists this clonotype with many counts. Amplified TCR beta CDR3 regions derived from RNA transcripts. The TCR CDR3 first-round RT-PCR relied on the HTBI primer set. A single record per CDR3 protein comes from TCRdb applying MiXCR to the multiplex PCR reads. This repertoire shows about 360,000 distinct CDR3 sequences, less than 15% found once; its top ten account for roughly 9.2%.

The sample consisted of blood. The V and J genes are TRBV10-3 and TRBJ2-5, with D unresolved. The clonotype was recovered from a woman aged 18-35 years with Graves' hyperthyroidism. The CDR3 protein is CAISDSETQYF. The CDR3 region has the DNA TGTGCCATCAGTGACTCGGAGACCCAGTACTTC.